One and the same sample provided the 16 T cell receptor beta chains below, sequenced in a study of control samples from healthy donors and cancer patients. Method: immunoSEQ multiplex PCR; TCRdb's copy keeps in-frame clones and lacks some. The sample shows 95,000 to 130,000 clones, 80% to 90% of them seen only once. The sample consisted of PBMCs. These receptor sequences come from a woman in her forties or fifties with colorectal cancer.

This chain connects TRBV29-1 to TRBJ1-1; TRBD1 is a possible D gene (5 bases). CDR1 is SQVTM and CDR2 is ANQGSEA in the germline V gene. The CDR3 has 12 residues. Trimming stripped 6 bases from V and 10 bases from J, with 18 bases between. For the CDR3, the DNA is TGCAGCGTCGCGGGGCTCAACGCAGGAGCTTTCTTT. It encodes CSVAGLNAGAFF.

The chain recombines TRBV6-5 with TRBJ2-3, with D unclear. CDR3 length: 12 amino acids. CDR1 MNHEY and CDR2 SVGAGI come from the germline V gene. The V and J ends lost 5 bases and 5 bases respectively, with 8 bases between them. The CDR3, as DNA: TGTGCCAGCAGTATCCTTCTAGATACGCAGTATTTT. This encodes CASSILLDTQYF.

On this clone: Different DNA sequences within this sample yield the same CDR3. The CDR3 loop reads CASSQDRNTEAFF. The CDR3 DNA is TGTGCCAGCAGCCAAGACAGGAACACTGAAGCTTTCTTT. The chain uses TRBV7-8 and TRBJ1-1; tentative D call: TRBD1 (5 bases). The CDR3 has 13 amino acids. V was clipped by 5 bases and J by 1 base, with 8 bases between them. The germline gives CDR1 SGHVS, CDR2 FQNEAQ.

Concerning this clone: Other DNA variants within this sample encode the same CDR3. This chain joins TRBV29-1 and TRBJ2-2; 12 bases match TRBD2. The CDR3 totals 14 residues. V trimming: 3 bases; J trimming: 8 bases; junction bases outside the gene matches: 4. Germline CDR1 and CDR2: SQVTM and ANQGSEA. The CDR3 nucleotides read TGCAGCGTTGATCTAGCGGGGGGGCGTGGGGAGCTGTTTTTT. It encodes CSVDLAGGRGELFF.

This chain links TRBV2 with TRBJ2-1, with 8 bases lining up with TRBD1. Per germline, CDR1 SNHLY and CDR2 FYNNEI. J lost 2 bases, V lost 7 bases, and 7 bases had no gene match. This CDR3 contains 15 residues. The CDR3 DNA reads TGTGCCAGCAATCACCTCAGGGGGCCCTACAATGAGCAGTTCTTC. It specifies CASNHLRGPYNEQFF.

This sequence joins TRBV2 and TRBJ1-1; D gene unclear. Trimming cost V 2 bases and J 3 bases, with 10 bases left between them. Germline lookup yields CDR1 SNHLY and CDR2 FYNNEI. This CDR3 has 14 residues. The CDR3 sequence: CASSEIPGDTEAFF. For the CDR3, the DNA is TGTGCCAGCAGTGAAATACCTGGGGACACTGAAGCTTTCTTT.

The CDR3 coding sequence is TGTGCCAGCAGCCGTCTGAGCGGGGGTTTCAATGAGCAGTTCTTC. It yields the protein CASSRLSGGFNEQFF. The J gene is TRBJ2-1, the V gene TRBV2, with 8 nucleotides matching TRBD2. CDR3 length equals 15 residues. CDR1 SNHLY and CDR2 FYNNEI come from the germline V gene. The junction had 10 bases not matched to a gene; V was cut back by 6 bases and J by 6 bases.

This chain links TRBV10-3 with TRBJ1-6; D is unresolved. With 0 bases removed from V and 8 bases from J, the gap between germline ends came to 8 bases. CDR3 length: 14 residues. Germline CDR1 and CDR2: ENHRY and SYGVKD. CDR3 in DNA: TGTGCCATCAGTGAGTCGAATGGTGATTCACCCCTCCACTTT. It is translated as CAISESNGDSPLHF.

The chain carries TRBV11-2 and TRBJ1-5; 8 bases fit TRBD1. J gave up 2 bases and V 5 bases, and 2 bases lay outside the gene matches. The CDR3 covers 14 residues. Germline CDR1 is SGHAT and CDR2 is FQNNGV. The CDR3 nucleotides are TGTGCCAGCAGCCAGACAGGGGGCAATCAGCCCCAGCATTTT. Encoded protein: CASSQTGGNQPQHF.

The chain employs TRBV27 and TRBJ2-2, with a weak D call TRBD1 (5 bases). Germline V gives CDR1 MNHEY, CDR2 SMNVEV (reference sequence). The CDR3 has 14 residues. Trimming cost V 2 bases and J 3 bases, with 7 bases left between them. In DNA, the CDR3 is TGTGCCAGCAGTTTAATAGGGGACACCGGGGAGCTGTTTTTT. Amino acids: CASSLIGDTGELFF.

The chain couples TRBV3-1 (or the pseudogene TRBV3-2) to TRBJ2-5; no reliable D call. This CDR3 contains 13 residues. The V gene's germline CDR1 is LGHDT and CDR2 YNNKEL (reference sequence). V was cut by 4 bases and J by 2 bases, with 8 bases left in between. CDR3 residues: CASSRTEQETQYF. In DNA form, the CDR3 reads TGTGCCAGCAGCCGAACAGAACAAGAGACCCAGTACTTC.

The CDR3 protein is CSVVAATPKNIQYF. The CDR3 DNA is TGCAGCGTTGTGGCTGCTACGCCCAAAAACATTCAGTACTTC. The chain recombines TRBV29-1 with TRBJ2-4; unclear D gene. V was trimmed by 4 bases and J by 2 bases, leaving 12 bases between them. CDR1 is SQVTM and CDR2 is ANQGSEA in the germline V gene. The CDR3 spans 14 residues.

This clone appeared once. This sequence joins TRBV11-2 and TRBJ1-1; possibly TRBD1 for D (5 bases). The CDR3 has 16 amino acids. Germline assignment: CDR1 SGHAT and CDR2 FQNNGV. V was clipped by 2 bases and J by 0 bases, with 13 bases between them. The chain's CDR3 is CASSLLTGGMNTEAFF. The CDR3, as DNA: TGTGCCAGCAGCTTACTTACAGGAGGGATGAACACTGAAGCTTTCTTT.

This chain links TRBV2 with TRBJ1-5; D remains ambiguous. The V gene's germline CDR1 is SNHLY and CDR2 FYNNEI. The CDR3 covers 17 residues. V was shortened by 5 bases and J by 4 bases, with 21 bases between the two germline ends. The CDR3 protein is CASSLNYQASLNQPQHF. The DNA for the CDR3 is TGTGCCAGCAGTTTAAACTACCAGGCAAGCCTGAATCAGCCCCAGCATTTT.

CDR3 nucleotide sequence: TGTGCCAGCGCCCAGACACAGTACGAGCAGTACTTC. As protein: CASAQTQYEQYF. The chain links TRBV2 to TRBJ2-7; no reliable D call. CDR1 and CDR2 (germline): SNHLY, FYNNEI. Between the trimmed V and J ends, which lost 8 bases and 4 bases, there was a span of 12 bases. CDR3 length: 12 amino acids.

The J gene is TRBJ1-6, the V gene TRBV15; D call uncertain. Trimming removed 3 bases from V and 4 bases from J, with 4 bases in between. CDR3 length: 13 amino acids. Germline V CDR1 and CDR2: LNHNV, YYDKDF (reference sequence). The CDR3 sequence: CATSSGYNSPLHF. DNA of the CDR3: TGTGCCACCAGCAGTGGGTATAATTCACCCCTCCACTTT.